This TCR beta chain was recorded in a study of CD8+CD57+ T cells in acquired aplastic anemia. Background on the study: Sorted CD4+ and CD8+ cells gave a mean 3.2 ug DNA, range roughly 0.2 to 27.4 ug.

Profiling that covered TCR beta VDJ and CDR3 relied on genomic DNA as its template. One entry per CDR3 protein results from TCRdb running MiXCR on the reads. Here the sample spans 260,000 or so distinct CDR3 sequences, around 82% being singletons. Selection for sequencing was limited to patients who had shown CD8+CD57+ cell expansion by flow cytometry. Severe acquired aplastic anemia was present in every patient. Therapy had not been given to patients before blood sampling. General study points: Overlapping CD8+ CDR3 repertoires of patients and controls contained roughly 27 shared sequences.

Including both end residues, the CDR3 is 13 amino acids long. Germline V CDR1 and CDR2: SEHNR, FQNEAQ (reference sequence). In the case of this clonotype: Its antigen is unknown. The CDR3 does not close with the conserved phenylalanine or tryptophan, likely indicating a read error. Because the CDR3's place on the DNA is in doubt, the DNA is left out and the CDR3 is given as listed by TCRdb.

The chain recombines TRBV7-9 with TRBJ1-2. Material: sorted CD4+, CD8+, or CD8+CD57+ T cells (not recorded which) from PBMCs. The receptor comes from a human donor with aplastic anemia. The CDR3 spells CASSGASAGGYSS.